This T cell receptor (beta chain) was recorded in a study of beta chain features in type 1 diabetes. This CDR3 spans 15 amino acids. Germline loops: CDR1 SNHLY, CDR2 FYNNEI. All of the isolated RNA was reverse transcribed, so expressed TCRB transcripts were sequenced. The method was immunoSEQ multiplex PCR; TCRdb's version includes in-frame clones alone and lacks a portion of them. The data contain hundreds of thousands of clones, roughly a tenth of them singletons. This clone was detected only a few times. Its target is unknown. A junction boundary mismatches the germline segment, possibly from a read error. Study conclusions and caveats: Among all four CD4+ subsets, Type 1 diabetes patients had TCRB CDR3s that were moderately but significantly shorter.

By way of CD45RO/CCR7/CD25/CD127/CD95/CD27, the CD4+ regulatory, stem cell-like memory, central memory and naive cells were sorted. Source material: naive CD4+ T cells from blood. This sequence joins TRBV2 and TRBJ2-3, with TRBD1 matching 10 bases. The receptor was isolated from a man aged 30-40 years with type 1 diabetes. The CDR3 DNA follows: TGTGCCAGCAGGGAAGTCGGACAGGGGGCAGATACGCAGTATTTT. It is translated as CASREVGQGADTQYF.